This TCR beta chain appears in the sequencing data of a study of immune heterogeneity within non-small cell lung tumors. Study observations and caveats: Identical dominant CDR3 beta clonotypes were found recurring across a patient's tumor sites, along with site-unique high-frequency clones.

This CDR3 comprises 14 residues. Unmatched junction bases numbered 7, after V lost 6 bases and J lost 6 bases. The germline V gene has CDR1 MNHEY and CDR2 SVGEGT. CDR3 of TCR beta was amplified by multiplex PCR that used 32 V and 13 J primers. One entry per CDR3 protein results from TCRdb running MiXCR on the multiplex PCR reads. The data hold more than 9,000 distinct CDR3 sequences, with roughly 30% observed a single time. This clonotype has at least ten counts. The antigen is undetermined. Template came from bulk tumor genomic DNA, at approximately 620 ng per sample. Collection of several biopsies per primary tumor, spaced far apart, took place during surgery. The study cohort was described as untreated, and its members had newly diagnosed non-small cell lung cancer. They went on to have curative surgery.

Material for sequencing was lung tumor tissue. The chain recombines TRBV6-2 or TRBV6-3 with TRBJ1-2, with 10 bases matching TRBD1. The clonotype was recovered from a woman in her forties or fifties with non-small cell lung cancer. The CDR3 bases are TGTGCCAGCAGAGACAGGGGGCAATACGATGGCTACACCTTC. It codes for CASRDRGQYDGYTF.